These 17 T cell receptor beta chains were sequenced from one sample in a study of T-cell memory formation after mild COVID-19. TCRdb recomputed calls from the 5' RACE reads with MiXCR, one row per CDR3 protein. The table records around 300,000 distinct CDR3 sequences, more than 15% of them present only once. Sequenced: PBMCs or a T cell subset sorted from them (not recorded which). These receptors were collected from a young man who had mild COVID-19 (a few samples of this study predate the infection). Cell type and time point are not known.

The CDR3 reads CASSFGSGKTYEQYV. In nucleotides, the CDR3 is TGTGCCAGCAGTTTTGGGTCAGGGAAGACCTACGAGCAGTACGTC. The chain has TRBV28 and TRBJ2-7; tentative D call: TRBD1 (5 bases). Trimming left V 3 bases short and J 2 bases short, with 14 bases between. The CDR3 has 15 residues. Germline V gene sequence: CDR1 MDHEN, CDR2 SYDVKM.

The chain is built from TRBV20-1 and TRBJ2-3; 8 nucleotides line up with TRBD2. CDR1 is DFQATT and CDR2 is SNEGSKA in the germline V gene (reference sequence). The CDR3 covers 14 residues. The junction had 8 bases not matched to a gene; V was cut back by 3 bases and J by 6 bases. The chain's CDR3 is CSASWGGRSDTQYF. The CDR3 coding sequence is TGCAGTGCTAGTTGGGGCGGGAGGTCGGATACGCAGTATTTT.

The gene calls are TRBV6-5 and TRBJ2-5; D gene uncertain. V was shortened by 1 base and J by 3 bases, with 6 bases between the two germline ends. This CDR3 is 13 amino acids long. Germline V CDR1 and CDR2: MNHEY, SVGAGI. CDR3 region: CASSYWQEETQYF. CDR3 sequence (DNA): TGTGCCAGCAGTTACTGGCAGGAAGAGACCCAGTACTTC.

This clonotype was detected a few times. The chain recombines TRBV5-1 with TRBJ1-1; 11 nucleotides line up with TRBD1. The CDR3 is 15 residues long. The V segment lost 4 bases and the J segment 4 bases; nucleotides outside the gene matches: 6. Germline V CDR1 and CDR2: SGHRS, YFSETQ. The CDR3 reads CASSAGQGVATEAFF. CDR3 nucleotide sequence: TGCGCCAGCAGCGCGGGACAGGGGGTAGCCACTGAAGCTTTCTTT.

The chain combines TRBV4-3 with TRBJ2-7; no firm D call. The CDR3 extends over 15 amino acids. The germline V gene encodes CDR1 LGHNA and CDR2 YSLEER. V gave up 0 bases and J gave up 4 bases, with 13 bases separating them. The CDR3 sequence: CASSQDQVANYEQYV. DNA of the CDR3: TGCGCCAGCAGCCAAGACCAGGTGGCGAATTACGAGCAGTACGTC.

This clonotype was counted at least ten times. J is TRBJ2-3 and V is TRBV7-2, with TRBD2 identical over 10 bases. CDR1 and CDR2 from the germline V gene are SGHTA and FQGNSA. V dropped 2 bases and J dropped 0; count of bases not matched to a gene: 5. The CDR3 length is 17 residues. The CDR3: CASSLSGGADSTDTQYF. The CDR3, as DNA: TGTGCCAGCAGCTTAAGCGGGGGGGCGGATAGCACAGATACGCAGTATTTT.

This clonotype has only a few counts. The chain carries TRBV6-5 and TRBJ2-3, with unresolved D. The CDR3 length is 13 residues. Germline CDR1 and CDR2: MNHEY and SVGAGI. V was trimmed by 4 bases and J by 3 bases, leaving 8 bases between them. CDR3 coding DNA: TGTGCCAGCAGTTCGGTTTTAACAGATACGCAGTATTTT. It specifies CASSSVLTDTQYF.

The rearrangement uses TRBV27 and TRBJ2-5, with 8 bases identical to TRBD1. The CDR3 covers 18 residues. Germline values: CDR1 MNHEY, CDR2 SMNVEV (reference sequence). The V and J ends lost 6 bases and 2 bases, in that order; junction bases with no gene match: 17. Written as DNA, the CDR3 is TGTGCCAGCAGGAGGACAGGGATAAGTAGTAGTCGGCAAGAGACCCAGTACTTC. Protein sequence: CASRRTGISSSRQETQYF.

This clonotype was detected only a few times. The V gene is TRBV20-1, the J gene TRBJ2-7; possible D gene TRBD2, 5 bases. The V and J ends lost 3 bases and 1 base respectively, with 22 bases between them. In germline, CDR1 is DFQATT, CDR2 SNEGSKA (reference sequence). The CDR3 is 17 amino acids. The CDR3 DNA is TGCAGTGCTAGTGGTAGAACTAGTCGGTCAGGATCCTACGAGCAGTACGTC. This encodes CSASGRTSRSGSYEQYV.

This clonotype showed up just a few times. This chain links TRBV4-1 with TRBJ1-6; D is perhaps TRBD1 (6 bases). The V end was cut by 4 bases, the J end by 4 bases, with 11 bases between. From germline, CDR1 is MGHRA and CDR2 YSYEKL. The CDR3 extends over 15 amino acids. The CDR3 loop reads CASSRSDSYNSPLHF. DNA for the CDR3: TGCGCCAGCAGCCGATCGGACAGTTATAATTCACCCCTCCACTTT.

V usage is TRBV24-1 and J usage is TRBJ2-3; either TRBD1 or TRBD2 may fit D (5 bases each). CDR3 length: 14 residues. Trimming shortened V by 4 bases and J by 4 bases, and 11 bases separated the two germline ends. CDR1 is KGHDR and CDR2 is SFDVKD in the germline V gene. The CDR3 coding sequence is TGTGCCACCAGTGACATGGGGGTCCCAGATACGCAGTATTTT. It specifies CATSDMGVPDTQYF.

The chain is built from TRBV5-1 and TRBJ1-1; TRBD1 is a possible D gene (6 bases). The CDR3 totals 15 residues. Germline CDR1 is SGHRS and CDR2 is YFSETQ. V lost 4 bases and J 3 bases, leaving 16 bases between the germline ends. The CDR3: CASSPGHEVHTEAFF. As DNA, the CDR3 is TGCGCCAGCAGCCCGGGACACGAAGTACACACTGAAGCTTTCTTT. The full variable domain, its missing parts supplied by reference TRBV5-1 and TRBJ1-1, is KAGVTQTPRYLIKTRGQQVTLSCSPISGHRSVSWYQQTPGQGLQFLFEYFSETQRNKGNFPGRFSGRQFSNSRSEMNVSTLELGDSALYLCASSPGHEVHTEAFFGQGTRLTVV.

This clonotype was picked up a small number of times. V and J are TRBV4-1 and TRBJ2-3; tentative D call: TRBD1 (6 bases). This CDR3 is 16 amino acids long. The germline V and J ends were trimmed by 1 base and 5 bases, with 16 bases remaining between them. CDR1 is MGHRA and CDR2 is YSYEKL in the germline V gene. The CDR3 region has the DNA TGCGCCAGCAGCCAAGGGACCGGGTGGGGGCTAGATACGCAGTATTTT. It specifies CASSQGTGWGLDTQYF.

CDR3 loop: CASSASPPSDTQYF. The CDR3 region has the DNA TGCGCCAGCAGCGCCAGCCCCCCATCAGATACGCAGTATTTT. The V and J genes are TRBV5-1 and TRBJ2-3, with D unresolved. Trimming cost V 4 bases and J 4 bases, with 13 bases left between them. Germline V gives CDR1 SGHRS, CDR2 YFSETQ. This CDR3 contains 14 residues.

In its sample, this clonotype was seen a few times. J is TRBJ2-7 and V is TRBV5-1; 13 bases fit TRBD2. From germline, CDR1 is SGHRS and CDR2 YFSETQ. Trimming removed 4 bases from V and 6 bases from J; junction bases left unmatched: 7. The CDR3 sequence is 15 residues long. The CDR3 spells CASSPRTSGGREQYF. The CDR3 nucleotides are TGCGCCAGCAGCCCTAGGACTAGCGGGGGTCGCGAGCAGTACTTC.

The chain uses TRBV12-5 and TRBJ2-7; 7 bases map to TRBD1. Germline-derived CDR1 and CDR2 are LGHNT and FRNRAP. CDR3 size: 16 residues. The J segment lost 0 bases and the V segment lost 4 bases, leaving 9 bases of the junction unmatched. The CDR3, as DNA: TGTGCTAGTGGTTCCAACGAAGACAGGGTCTCCTACGAGCAGTACTTC. Amino acid sequence: CASGSNEDRVSYEQYF. Combining the CDR3 with reference TRBV12-5 and TRBJ2-7 gives the whole variable domain DARVTQTPRHKVTEMGQEVTMRCQPILGHNTVFWYRQTMMQGLELLAYFRNRAPLDDSGMPKDRFSAEMPDATLATLKIQPSEPRDSAVYFCASGSNEDRVSYEQYFGPGTRLTVT.

This chain links TRBV6-5 with TRBJ2-3; a possible D gene is TRBD1 (5 bases). The germline gives CDR1 MNHEY, CDR2 SVGAGI. V lost 7 bases to trimming and J lost 0 bases, with 11 bases between them. The CDR3 runs 14 residues. The DNA of the CDR3 is TGTGCCAGCACCCCTGACAGAAGCACAGATACGCAGTATTTT. The encoded protein is CASTPDRSTDTQYF.